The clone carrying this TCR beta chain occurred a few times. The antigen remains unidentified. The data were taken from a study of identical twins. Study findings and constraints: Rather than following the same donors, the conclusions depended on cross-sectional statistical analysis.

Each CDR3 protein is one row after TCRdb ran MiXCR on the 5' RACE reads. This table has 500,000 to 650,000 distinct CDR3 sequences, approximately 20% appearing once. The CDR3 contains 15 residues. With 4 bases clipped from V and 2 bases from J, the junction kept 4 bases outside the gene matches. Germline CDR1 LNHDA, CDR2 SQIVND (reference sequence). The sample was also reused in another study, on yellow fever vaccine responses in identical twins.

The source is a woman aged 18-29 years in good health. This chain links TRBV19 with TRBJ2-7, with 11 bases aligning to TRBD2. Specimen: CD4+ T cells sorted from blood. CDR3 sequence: CASSTLAGVAYEQYF. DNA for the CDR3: TGTGCCAGTAGTACACTAGCGGGAGTAGCCTACGAGCAGTACTTC.